This T cell receptor (beta chain) originates from a study of shared clonotypes between healthy human individuals. The table came from immunoSEQ multiplex PCR; TCRdb's copy has only in-frame clones and leaves some out. This sample has some 2,400,000 clones, with about 94% found just once. Study-wide points: Rarefaction showed that sequencing of sorted subsets was incomplete (despite large depth).

The CDR3 extends over 16 amino acids. Germline assignment: CDR1 SGDLS and CDR2 YYNGEE. Trimming removed 4 bases from V and 10 bases from J; junction bases left unmatched: 18. To note about this clone: Antigen specificity is unknown.

The sequenced sample was naive CD4+ T cells sorted from blood. Subset described: CD45RA+ positively selected. The sequence derives from a young man in good health. This sequence joins TRBV9 and TRBJ1-1; 8 bases are a match to TRBD1. The CDR3: CASSTLPTGTGIGAFF. The CDR3 nucleotides are TGTGCCAGCAGCACGCTACCTACCGGGACAGGAATCGGAGCTTTCTTT.